Presented here are 23 T cell receptor beta chains from one specimen sequenced in a study of cytomegalovirus exposure and HLA in healthy donors. 60 Vbeta and 13 Jbeta primers were used in PCR. Clones were sequenced by immunoSEQ multiplex PCR, and TCRdb holds only the in-frame ones, with some missing. The data hold about 95,000 clones, with over 70% observed a single time. The sample taken for sequencing was PBMCs. The receptors here all came from a woman aged 35 to 49 in good health and CMV-seronegative.

The genes are TRBV18 and TRBJ1-4, with 10 bases that match TRBD1. Germline CDR1 KGHSH, CDR2 LQKENI. V gave up 4 bases and J gave up 5 bases; unmatched junction bases: 1. The CDR3 consists of 14 residues. The CDR3 loop is CASSQGQGNEKLFF. The CDR3 nucleotides are TGTGCCAGCTCACAGGGACAGGGGAATGAAAAACTGTTTTTT. Using reference TRBV18 and TRBJ1-4 for the parts outside the CDR3, the full variable domain is NAGVMQNPRHLVRRRGQEARLRCSPMKGHSHVYWYRQLPEEGLKFMVYLQKENIIDESGMPKERFSAEFPKEGPSILRIQQVVRGDSAAYFCASSQGQGNEKLFFGSGTQLSVL.

This clone was picked up one time. The CDR3 DNA reads TGCGCCAGCAGTGAGGGGGGGAGACAAGAGACCCAGTACTTC. The encoded protein is CASSEGGRQETQYF. The genes are TRBV10-1 and TRBJ2-5; maybe TRBD2 (6 bases). V was clipped by 2 bases and J by 2 bases, with 9 bases between them. The CDR3 sequence is 14 residues long. The germline V gene has CDR1 WNHNN and CDR2 SYGVQD (reference sequence).

The rearrangement joins TRBV5-1 to TRBJ2-1; 8 bases are shared with TRBD2. Trimming took 1 base from V and 2 from J; bases not matched to a gene: 2. This CDR3 has 15 amino acids. In germline, CDR1 is SGHRS, CDR2 YFSETQ. CDR3 sequence: CASSLIGGAYNEQFF. The CDR3 region has the DNA TGCGCCAGCAGCTTGATCGGGGGGGCCTACAATGAGCAGTTCTTC.

This chain uses TRBV7-2 with TRBJ2-2; 7 nucleotides agree with TRBD1. Per germline, CDR1 SGHTA and CDR2 FQGNSA. The CDR3 contains 14 residues. With V trimmed by 5 bases and J by 4 bases, 4 bases remained unmatched. DNA for the CDR3: TGTGCCAGCAGCACCCGACAGGGCACCGGGGAGCTGTTTTTT. Protein product: CASSTRQGTGELFF.

The chain couples TRBV5-1 to TRBJ1-1, with a tentative D call TRBD1 (6 bases). The CDR3 runs 16 residues. V was clipped by 0 bases and J by 0 bases, with 12 bases between them. CDR1 is SGHRS, CDR2 YFSETQ, per germline. The CDR3 spells CASSLELGQLNTEAFF. In DNA form, the CDR3 reads TGCGCCAGCAGCTTGGAACTCGGACAGTTGAACACTGAAGCTTTCTTT.

The CDR3 DNA reads as TGTGCCAGCAGCCATCGAGAGGAGGAGCAGTACTTC. Its translation: CASSHREEEQYF. The chain is built from TRBV7-6 and TRBJ2-7; D is unresolved. The germline V gene encodes CDR1 SGHVS and CDR2 FNYEAQ. This CDR3 has 12 amino acids. V gave up 5 bases and J gave up 7 bases, with 12 bases separating them.

The V call is TRBV19, the J call TRBJ1-2; D remains ambiguous. CDR1 and CDR2 (germline): LNHDA, SQIVND (reference sequence). CDR3 length: 12 amino acids. Trimming left V 5 bases short and J 2 bases short, with 6 bases between. CDR3 amino acids: CASSSENYGYTF. The DNA of the CDR3 is TGTGCCAGTAGTTCGGAGAACTATGGCTACACCTTC.

The chain combines TRBV25-1 with TRBJ2-2; perhaps TRBD2 as D (5 bases). The CDR3 covers 13 residues. Germline CDR1 and CDR2: MGHDK and SYGVNS. V lost 2 bases and J 4 bases, leaving 5 bases between the germline ends. The DNA of the CDR3 is TGTGCCAGCAGTGAAGCGGGCACCGGGGAGCTGTTTTTT. This sequence encodes CASSEAGTGELFF.

This CDR3 reads CASTQGTSGANEQFF. CDR3 sequence (DNA): TGTGCCAGCACCCAGGGGACTAGCGGGGCTAATGAGCAGTTCTTC. This chain connects TRBV11-2 to TRBJ2-1; 13 positions match TRBD2. CDR3 length: 15 amino acids. J was trimmed by 7 bases and V by 7 bases; bases with no gene match: 7. Germline CDR1 and CDR2: SGHAT and FQNNGV.

The sample holds a few counts of this clone. V and J are TRBV19 and TRBJ2-1; 9 bases fit TRBD1. CDR1 and CDR2 from the germline V gene are LNHDA and SQIVND (reference sequence). The CDR3 extends over 13 amino acids. V lost 10 bases and J lost 7; bases outside the gene matches: 8. CDR3 bases: TGTGCCACGTCGACAGGGGGGACGAATGAGCAGTTCTTC. Residues: CATSTGGTNEQFF.

The J gene is TRBJ1-2, the V gene TRBV4-1; D is unresolved. Trimming removed 0 bases at V and 12 bases at J, with 17 bases between. CDR1 MGHRA and CDR2 YSYEKL come from the germline V gene. The CDR3 has 14 amino acids. The CDR3 DNA reads TGCGCCAGCAGCCAAGATAGTGGTAGCAAGTCGAACACCTTC. As protein: CASSQDSGSKSNTF.

The V and J genes are TRBV18 and TRBJ2-5, with 9 positions matching TRBD1. The ends lost 2 bases at V and 3 bases at J; junction bases unmatched: 4. The CDR3 has 15 amino acids. Germline CDR1 and CDR2: KGHSH and LQKENI. The CDR3 spells CASSPFRDREETQYF. In nucleotides, the CDR3 is TGTGCCAGCTCACCATTTAGGGACAGGGAAGAGACCCAGTACTTC. The full variable domain, with the rest looked up from reference TRBV18 and TRBJ2-5, is NAGVMQNPRHLVRRRGQEARLRCSPMKGHSHVYWYRQLPEEGLKFMVYLQKENIIDESGMPKERFSAEFPKEGPSILRIQQVVRGDSAAYFCASSPFRDREETQYFGPGTRLLVL.

The chain joins TRBV28 to TRBJ1-5; D might be TRBD1 (5 bases). V was trimmed by 2 bases and J by 6 bases, leaving 14 bases between them. CDR1 is MDHEN and CDR2 is SYDVKM in the germline V gene. The CDR3 consists of 15 residues. The CDR3 coding sequence is TGTGCCAGCAGTTTACCAGGGCTCAAGAGTCAGCCCCAGCATTTT. Amino acid sequence: CASSLPGLKSQPQHF.

The chain couples TRBV30 to TRBJ2-7, with D possibly matching TRBD2 (5 bases). The V and J ends lost 0 bases and 1 base respectively, with 10 bases between them. Germline values: CDR1 GTSNPN, CDR2 SVGIG (reference sequence). This CDR3 has 14 residues. The CDR3 nucleotides are TGTGCCTGGAGTGTCCAGCCGGGGTCCTACGAGCAGTACTTC. Translated: CAWSVQPGSYEQYF.

The chain has TRBV6-1 and TRBJ1-2, with D possibly being TRBD1 (6 bases). V was trimmed by 8 bases and J by 1 base, leaving 8 bases between them. Germline lookup yields CDR1 MNHNS and CDR2 SASEGT. The CDR3 contains 12 residues. The CDR3 loop is CASLGGNYGYTF. The CDR3 nucleotides are TGTGCCAGCCTAGGGGGTAACTATGGCTACACCTTC.

Only one count was recorded for this clone. The chain joins TRBV7-2 to TRBJ2-5; TRBD2 is a possible D gene (6 bases). This CDR3 has 14 amino acids. The germline CDR1 and CDR2 sequences are SGHTA and FQGNSA. V was pared by 3 bases and J by 2 bases, with 10 bases between. The CDR3 region has the DNA TGTGCCAGCAGCTTTGCGGGGCTACAAGAGACCCAGTACTTC. Protein product: CASSFAGLQETQYF.

The chain uses TRBV7-3 and TRBJ1-2; TRBD1 is a possible D gene (5 bases). Germline V CDR1 and CDR2: SGHTA, FQGTGA. This CDR3 spans 14 amino acids. Trimming removed 5 bases at V and 6 bases at J, with 16 bases between. CDR3 region: CASSPGGRVDGYTF. CDR3 nucleotides: TGTGCCAGCAGCCCTGGGGGGAGGGTAGATGGCTACACCTTC.

With respect to this clone: The junction departs from the called germline gene at one end, perhaps through a read error. This chain links TRBV10-1 with TRBJ1-1; D unresolved. CDR1 WNHNN and CDR2 SYGVQD come from the germline V gene (reference sequence). This CDR3 has 9 amino acids. The CDR3 DNA follows: TGCGCCAGCAGCGCCCCTGGCCTCTTT. This gives the protein CASSAPGLF.

The chain uses TRBV2 and TRBJ1-6; TRBD1 agrees at 8 bases. V shed 5 bases and J 8 bases; nucleotides not matched to a gene: 5. The CDR3 covers 14 residues. The germline V gene has CDR1 SNHLY and CDR2 FYNNEI. The CDR3 sequence: CASSPGTGHSPLHF. CDR3 nucleotide sequence: TGTGCCAGCAGTCCTGGGACAGGCCATTCACCCCTCCACTTT. The complete variable domain, with remaining parts taken from reference TRBV2 and TRBJ1-6, reads EPEVTQTPSHQVTQMGQEVILRCVPISNHLYFYWYRQILGQKVEFLVSFYNNEISEKSEIFDDQFSVERPDGSNFTLKIRSTKLEDSAMYFCASSPGTGHSPLHFGNGTRLTVT.

The V gene is TRBV7-9, the J gene TRBJ1-1, with D hard to call. Trimming took off 1 base at V and 7 bases at J, with 25 bases between the two ends. CDR1 and CDR2 (germline): SEHNR, FQNEAQ (reference sequence). The CDR3 length is 18 residues. CDR3 region: CASSLEVAGERSRGEAFF. DNA for the CDR3: TGTGCCAGCAGCTTAGAAGTCGCGGGAGAACGGAGCCGGGGTGAAGCTTTCTTT.

The V and J genes are TRBV6-5 and TRBJ2-7, with D possibly being TRBD1 (7 bases). Germline CDR1 is MNHEY and CDR2 is SVGAGI. The CDR3 covers 15 residues. The V and J ends lost 0 bases and 7 bases respectively, with 16 bases between them. DNA for the CDR3: TGTGCCAGCAGTTACTCGATCGGGGGCAGGGGGGAGCAGTACTTC. Amino acid sequence: CASSYSIGGRGEQYF.

V gene TRBV14 combines with J gene TRBJ1-6; D not resolved. V lost 4 bases and J 0 bases, leaving 13 bases between the germline ends. The CDR3 is 17 amino acids. From germline, CDR1 is SGHDN and CDR2 FVKESK. This CDR3 is CASSLSAAVSYNSPLHF. The CDR3 DNA reads TGTGCCAGCAGCCTCTCCGCCGCGGTCTCCTATAATTCACCCCTCCACTTT.

V usage is TRBV7-6 and J usage is TRBJ1-5; 8 nucleotides match TRBD1. V gave up 3 bases and J gave up 6 bases; unmatched junction bases: 1. The germline V gene has CDR1 SGHVS and CDR2 FNYEAQ. The CDR3 is 13 amino acids. The CDR3 here is CASSLTGVQPQHF. CDR3 DNA: TGTGCCAGCAGCTTGACAGGGGTTCAGCCCCAGCATTTT. The variable domain in full, with the rest retrieved from reference TRBV7-6 and TRBJ1-5, is GAGVSQSPRYKVTKRGQDVALRCDPISGHVSLYWYRQALGQGPEFLTYFNYEAQQDKSGLPNDRFSAERPEGSISTLTIQRTEQRDSAMYRCASSLTGVQPQHFGDGTRLSIL.